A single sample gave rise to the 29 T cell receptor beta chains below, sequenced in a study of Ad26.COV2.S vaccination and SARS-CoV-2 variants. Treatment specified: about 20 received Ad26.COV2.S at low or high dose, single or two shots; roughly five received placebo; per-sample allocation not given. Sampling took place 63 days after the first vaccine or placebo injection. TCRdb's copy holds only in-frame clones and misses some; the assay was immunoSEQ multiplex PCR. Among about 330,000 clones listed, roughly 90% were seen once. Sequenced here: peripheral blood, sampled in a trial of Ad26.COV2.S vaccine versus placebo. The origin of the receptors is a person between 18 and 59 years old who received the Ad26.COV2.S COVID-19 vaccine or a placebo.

The CDR3, as DNA: TGTGCCAGTAGTAAGACAGGGGTGGGTTCACCCCTCCACTTT. It yields the protein CASSKTGVGSPLHF. The J gene is TRBJ1-6, the V gene TRBV19; 8 bases align to TRBD1. This CDR3 comprises 14 residues. Germline V gene data show CDR1 as LNHDA and CDR2 as SQIVND (reference sequence). The junction had 5 bases not matched to a gene; V was cut back by 4 bases and J by 9 bases. Supplemented by reference TRBV19 and TRBJ1-6, the full variable domain reads DGGITQSPKYLFRKEGQNVTLSCEQNLNHDAMYWYRQDPGQGLRLIYYSQIVNDFQKGDIAEGYSVSREKKESFPLTVTSAQKNPTAFYLCASSKTGVGSPLHFGNGTRLTVT.

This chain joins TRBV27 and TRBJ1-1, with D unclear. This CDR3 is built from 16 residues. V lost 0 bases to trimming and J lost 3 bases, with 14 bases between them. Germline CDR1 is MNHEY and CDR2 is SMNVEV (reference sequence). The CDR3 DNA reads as TGTGCCAGCAGTTTATCGCGAACAGAGACGGACACTGAAGCTTTCTTT. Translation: CASSLSRTETDTEAFF.

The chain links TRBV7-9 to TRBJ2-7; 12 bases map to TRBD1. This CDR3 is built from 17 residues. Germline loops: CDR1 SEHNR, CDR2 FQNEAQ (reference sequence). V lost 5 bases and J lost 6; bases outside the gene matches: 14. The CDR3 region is CASSPNLPGTGGLEQYF. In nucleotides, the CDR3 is TGTGCCAGCAGCCCTAACCTTCCCGGGACAGGGGGCCTCGAGCAGTACTTC.

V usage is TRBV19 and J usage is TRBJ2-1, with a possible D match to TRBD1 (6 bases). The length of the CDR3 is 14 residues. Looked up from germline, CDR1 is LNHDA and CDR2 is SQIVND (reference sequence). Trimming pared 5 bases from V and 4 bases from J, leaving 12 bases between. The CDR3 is CASSDRIGYNEQFF. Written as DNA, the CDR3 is TGTGCCAGTAGTGACAGGATCGGGTACAATGAGCAGTTCTTC. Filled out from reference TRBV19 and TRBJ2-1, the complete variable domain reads DGGITQSPKYLFRKEGQNVTLSCEQNLNHDAMYWYRQDPGQGLRLIYYSQIVNDFQKGDIAEGYSVSREKKESFPLTVTSAQKNPTAFYLCASSDRIGYNEQFFGPGTRLTVL.

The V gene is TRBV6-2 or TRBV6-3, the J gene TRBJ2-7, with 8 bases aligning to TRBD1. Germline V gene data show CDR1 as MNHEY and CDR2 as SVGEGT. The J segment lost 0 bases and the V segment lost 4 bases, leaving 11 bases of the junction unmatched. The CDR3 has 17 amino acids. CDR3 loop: CASSSNTGQVISYEQYV. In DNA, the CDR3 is TGTGCCAGCAGTTCAAACACGGGACAGGTGATCTCCTACGAGCAGTACGTC.

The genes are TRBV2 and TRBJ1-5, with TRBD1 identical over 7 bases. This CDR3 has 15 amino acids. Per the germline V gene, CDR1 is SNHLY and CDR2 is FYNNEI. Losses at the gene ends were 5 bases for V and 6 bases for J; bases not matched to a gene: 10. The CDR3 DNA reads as TGTGCCAGCAGTCTACAGGGGATGCCAGCTCAGCCCCAGCATTTT. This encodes CASSLQGMPAQPQHF.

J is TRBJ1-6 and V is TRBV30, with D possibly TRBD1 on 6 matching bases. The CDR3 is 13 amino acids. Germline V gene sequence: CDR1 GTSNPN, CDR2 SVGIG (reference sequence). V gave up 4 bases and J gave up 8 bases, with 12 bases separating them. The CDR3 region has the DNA TGTGCCTGGAAGGCCCAGGGGTATTCACCCCTCCACTTT. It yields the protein CAWKAQGYSPLHF.

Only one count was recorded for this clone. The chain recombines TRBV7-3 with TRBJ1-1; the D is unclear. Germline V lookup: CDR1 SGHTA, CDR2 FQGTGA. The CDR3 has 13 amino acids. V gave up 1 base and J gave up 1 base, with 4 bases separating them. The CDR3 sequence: CASSLSGNTEAFF. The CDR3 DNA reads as TGTGCCAGCAGCTTAAGTGGGAACACTGAAGCTTTCTTT.

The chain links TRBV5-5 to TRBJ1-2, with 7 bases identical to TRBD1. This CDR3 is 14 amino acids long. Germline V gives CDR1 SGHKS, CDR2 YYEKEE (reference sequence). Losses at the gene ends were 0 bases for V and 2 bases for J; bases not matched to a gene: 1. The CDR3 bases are TGTGCCAGCAGCTTGGACAGGGGCAACTATGGCTACACCTTC. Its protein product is CASSLDRGNYGYTF.

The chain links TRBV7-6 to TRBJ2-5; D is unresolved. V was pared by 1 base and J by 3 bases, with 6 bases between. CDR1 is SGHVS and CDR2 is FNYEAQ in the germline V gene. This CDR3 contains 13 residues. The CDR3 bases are TGTGCCAGCAGCTTAGAGACGGAAGAGACCCAGTACTTC. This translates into CASSLETEETQYF.

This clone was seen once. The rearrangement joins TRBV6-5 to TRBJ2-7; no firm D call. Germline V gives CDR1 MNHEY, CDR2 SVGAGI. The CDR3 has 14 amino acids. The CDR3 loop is CASRDSTTSHEQYV. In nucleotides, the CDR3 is TGTGCCAGCAGAGACTCAACCACCTCCCACGAGCAGTACGTC.

CDR3 protein: CATFPGGTTGELFF. The CDR3 DNA sequence: TGTGCCACTTTTCCGGGAGGGACGACCGGGGAGCTGTTTTTT. The chain recombines TRBV6-5 with TRBJ2-2; 8 bases match TRBD2. The CDR3 extends over 14 amino acids. V shed 10 bases, J shed 5 bases, and the junction held 9 bases outside the gene matches. The germline V gene encodes CDR1 MNHEY and CDR2 SVGAGI.

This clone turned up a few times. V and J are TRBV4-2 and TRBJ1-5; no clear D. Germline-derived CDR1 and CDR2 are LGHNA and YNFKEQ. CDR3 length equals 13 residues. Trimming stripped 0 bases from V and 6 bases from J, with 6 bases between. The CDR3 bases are TGTGCCAGCAGCCAAGACTTGGGTCAGCCCCAGCATTTT. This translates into CASSQDLGQPQHF.

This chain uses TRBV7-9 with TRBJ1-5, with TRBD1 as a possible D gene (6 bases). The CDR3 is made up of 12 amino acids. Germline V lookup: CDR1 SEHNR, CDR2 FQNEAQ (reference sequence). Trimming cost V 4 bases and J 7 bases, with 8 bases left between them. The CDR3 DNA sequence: TGTGCCAGCAGCTCACAGGGCCAGCCCCAGCATTTT. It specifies CASSSQGQPQHF.

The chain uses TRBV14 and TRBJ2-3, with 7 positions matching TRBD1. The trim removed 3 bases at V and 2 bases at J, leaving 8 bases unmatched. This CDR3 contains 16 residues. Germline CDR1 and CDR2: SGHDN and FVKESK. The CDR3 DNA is TGTGCCAGCAGCCACGCGACAGGGTATGTCACAGATACGCAGTATTTT. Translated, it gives CASSHATGYVTDTQYF. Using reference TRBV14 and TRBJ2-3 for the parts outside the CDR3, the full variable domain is EAGVTQFPSHSVIEKGQTVTLRCDPISGHDNLYWYRRVMGKEIKFLLHFVKESKQDESGMPNNRFLAERTGGTYSTLKVQPAELEDSGVYFCASSHATGYVTDTQYFGPGTRLTVL.

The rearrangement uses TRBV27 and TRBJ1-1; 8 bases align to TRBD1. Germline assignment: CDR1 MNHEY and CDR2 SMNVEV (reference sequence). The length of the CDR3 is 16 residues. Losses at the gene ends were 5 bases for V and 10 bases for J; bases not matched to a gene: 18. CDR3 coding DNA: TGTGCCAGCAGTACCACCTCGACAGGGGCCCTTTTGCGAGCTTTCTTT. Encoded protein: CASSTTSTGALLRAFF.

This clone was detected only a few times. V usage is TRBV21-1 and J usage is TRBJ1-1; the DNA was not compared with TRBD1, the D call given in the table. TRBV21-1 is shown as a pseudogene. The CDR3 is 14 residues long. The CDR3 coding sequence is TGTTCCCCCCCTACACAGAGTAAGAACACTGAAGCTTTCTTT. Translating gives CSPPTQSKNTEAFF.

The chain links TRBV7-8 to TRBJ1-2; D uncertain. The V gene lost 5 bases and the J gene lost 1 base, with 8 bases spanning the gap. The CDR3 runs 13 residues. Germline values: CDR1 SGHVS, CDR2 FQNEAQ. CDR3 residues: CASSGSINYGYTF. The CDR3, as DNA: TGTGCCAGCAGCGGCAGTATTAACTATGGCTACACCTTC.

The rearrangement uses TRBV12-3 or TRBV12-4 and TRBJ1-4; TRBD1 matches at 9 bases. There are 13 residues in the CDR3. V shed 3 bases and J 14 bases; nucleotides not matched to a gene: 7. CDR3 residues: CASSFRQGERLFF. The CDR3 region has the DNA TGTGCCAGCAGTTTCAGACAGGGGGAGAGGCTGTTTTTT.

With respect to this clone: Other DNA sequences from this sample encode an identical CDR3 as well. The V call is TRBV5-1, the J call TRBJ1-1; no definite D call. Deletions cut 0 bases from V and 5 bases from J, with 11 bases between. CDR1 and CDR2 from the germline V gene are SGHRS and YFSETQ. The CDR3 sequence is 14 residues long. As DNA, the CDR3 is TGCGCCAGCAGCTTGGAAGGATGGGGAACTGAAGCTTTCTTT. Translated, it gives CASSLEGWGTEAFF.

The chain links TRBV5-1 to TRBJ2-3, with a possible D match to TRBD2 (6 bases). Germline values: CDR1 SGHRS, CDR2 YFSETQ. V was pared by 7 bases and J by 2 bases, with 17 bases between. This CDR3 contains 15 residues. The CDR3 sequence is CASFRGPGVTDTQYF. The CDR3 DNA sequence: TGCGCCAGCTTTAGGGGTCCGGGGGTCACAGATACGCAGTATTTT.

CDR3 nucleotides: TGCGCCACTCGACAGGGGCTGAACACTGAAGCTTTCTTT. As protein: CATRQGLNTEAFF. The rearrangement uses TRBV10-2 and TRBJ1-1; 8 bases match TRBD1. CDR1 and CDR2 from the germline V gene are WSHSY and SAAADI. With V trimmed by 10 bases and J by 0 bases, 4 bases remained unmatched. This CDR3 has 13 amino acids.

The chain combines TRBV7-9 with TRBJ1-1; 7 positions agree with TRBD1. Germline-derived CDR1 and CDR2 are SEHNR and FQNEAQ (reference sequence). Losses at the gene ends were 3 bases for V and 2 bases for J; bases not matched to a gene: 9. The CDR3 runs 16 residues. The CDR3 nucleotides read TGTGCCAGCAGCTTTCCGGGACAGAAGTTTAACACTGAAGCTTTCTTT. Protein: CASSFPGQKFNTEAFF.

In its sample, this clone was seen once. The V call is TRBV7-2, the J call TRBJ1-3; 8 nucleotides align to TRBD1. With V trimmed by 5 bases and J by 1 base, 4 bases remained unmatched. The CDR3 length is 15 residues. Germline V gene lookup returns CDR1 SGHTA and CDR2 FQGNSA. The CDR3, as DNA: TGTGCCAGCAGCGTCGACAGGGGATCTGGAAACACCATATATTTT. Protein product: CASSVDRGSGNTIYF.

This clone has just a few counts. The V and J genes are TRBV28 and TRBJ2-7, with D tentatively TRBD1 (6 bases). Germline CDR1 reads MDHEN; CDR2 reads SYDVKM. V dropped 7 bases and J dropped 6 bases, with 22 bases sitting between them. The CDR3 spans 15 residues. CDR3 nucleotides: TGTGCCAGCACTACACCCCCGTGGGGGCTTTCCGAGCAGTACGTC. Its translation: CASTTPPWGLSEQYV.

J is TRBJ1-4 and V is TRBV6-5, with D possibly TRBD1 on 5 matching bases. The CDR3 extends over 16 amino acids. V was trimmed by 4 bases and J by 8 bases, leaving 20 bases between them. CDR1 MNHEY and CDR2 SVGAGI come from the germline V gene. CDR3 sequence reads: CASSLRSGTGGEKLFF. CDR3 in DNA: TGTGCCAGCAGTTTGAGATCCGGGACCGGTGGCGAAAAACTGTTTTTT.

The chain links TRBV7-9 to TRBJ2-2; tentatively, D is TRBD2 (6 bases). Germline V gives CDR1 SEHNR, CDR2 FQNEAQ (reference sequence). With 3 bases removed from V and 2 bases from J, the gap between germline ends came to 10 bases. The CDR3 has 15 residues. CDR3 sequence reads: CASSFAGTNTGELFF. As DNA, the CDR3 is TGTGCCAGCAGCTTCGCAGGGACTAACACCGGGGAGCTGTTTTTT.

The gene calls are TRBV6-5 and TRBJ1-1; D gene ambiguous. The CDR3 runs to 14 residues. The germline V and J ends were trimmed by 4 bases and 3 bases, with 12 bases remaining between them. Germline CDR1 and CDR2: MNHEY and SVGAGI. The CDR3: CASSSVSWDTEAFF. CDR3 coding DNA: TGTGCCAGCAGTTCCGTCTCTTGGGACACTGAAGCTTTCTTT.

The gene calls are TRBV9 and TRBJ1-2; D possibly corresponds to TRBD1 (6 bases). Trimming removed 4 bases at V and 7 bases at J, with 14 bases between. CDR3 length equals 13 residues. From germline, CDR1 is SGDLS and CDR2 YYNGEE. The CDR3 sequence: CASSTRTVGGYTF. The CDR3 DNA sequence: TGTGCCAGCAGCACGCGGACAGTCGGTGGCTACACCTTC.